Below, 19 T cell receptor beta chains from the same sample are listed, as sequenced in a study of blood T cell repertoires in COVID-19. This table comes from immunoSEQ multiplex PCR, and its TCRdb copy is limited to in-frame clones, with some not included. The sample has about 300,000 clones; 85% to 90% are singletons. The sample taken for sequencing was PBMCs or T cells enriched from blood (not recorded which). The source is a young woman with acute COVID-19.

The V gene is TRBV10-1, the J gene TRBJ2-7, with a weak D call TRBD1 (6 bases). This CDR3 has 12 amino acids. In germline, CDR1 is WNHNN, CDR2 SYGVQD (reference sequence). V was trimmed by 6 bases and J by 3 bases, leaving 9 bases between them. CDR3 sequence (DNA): TGCGCCAGCAGCGACAGGTACTACGAGCAGTACTTC. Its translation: CASSDRYYEQYF.

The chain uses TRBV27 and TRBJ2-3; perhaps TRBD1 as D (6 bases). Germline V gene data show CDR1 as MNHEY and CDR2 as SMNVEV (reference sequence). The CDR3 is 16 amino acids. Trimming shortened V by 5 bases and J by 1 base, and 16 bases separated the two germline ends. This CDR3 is CASSHLTGLGTDTQYF. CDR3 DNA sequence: TGTGCCAGCAGTCACCTGACAGGTTTGGGCACAGATACGCAGTATTTT.

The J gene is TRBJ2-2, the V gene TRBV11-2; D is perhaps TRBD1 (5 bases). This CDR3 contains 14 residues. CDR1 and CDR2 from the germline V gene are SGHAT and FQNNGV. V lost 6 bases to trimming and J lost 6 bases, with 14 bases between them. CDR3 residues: CASRDNWAAGELFF. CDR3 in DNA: TGTGCCAGCAGGGACAATTGGGCCGCCGGGGAGCTGTTTTTT.

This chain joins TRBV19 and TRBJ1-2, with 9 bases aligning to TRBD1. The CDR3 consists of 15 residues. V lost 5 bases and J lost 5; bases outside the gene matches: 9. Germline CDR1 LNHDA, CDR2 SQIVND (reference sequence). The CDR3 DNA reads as TGTGCCAGTAGTCCTCGACAGGGGGAGAGGTATGGCTACACCTTC. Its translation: CASSPRQGERYGYTF.

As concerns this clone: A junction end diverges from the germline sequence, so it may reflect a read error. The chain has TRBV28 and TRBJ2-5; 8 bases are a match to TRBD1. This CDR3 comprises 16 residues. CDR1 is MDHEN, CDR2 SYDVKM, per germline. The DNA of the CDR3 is TGTGCCAGCAGGGACGAGGACAGGGCTTACCAGGAGACCCAGTACTTC. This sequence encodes CASRDEDRAYQETQYF.

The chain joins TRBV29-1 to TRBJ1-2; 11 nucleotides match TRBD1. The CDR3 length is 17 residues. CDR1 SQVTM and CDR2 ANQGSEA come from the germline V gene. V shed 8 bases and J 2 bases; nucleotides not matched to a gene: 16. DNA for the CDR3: TGCAGCAGCCTGGGGAACGTAGGGGACAGGGGGAACTATGGCTACACCTTC. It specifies CSSLGNVGDRGNYGYTF. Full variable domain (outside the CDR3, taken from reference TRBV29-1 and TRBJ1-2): SAVISQKPSRDICQRGTSLTIQCQVDSQVTMMFWYRQQPGQSLTLIATANQGSEATYESGFVIDKFPISRPNLTFSTLTVSNMSPEDSSIYLCSSLGNVGDRGNYGYTFGSGTRLTVV.

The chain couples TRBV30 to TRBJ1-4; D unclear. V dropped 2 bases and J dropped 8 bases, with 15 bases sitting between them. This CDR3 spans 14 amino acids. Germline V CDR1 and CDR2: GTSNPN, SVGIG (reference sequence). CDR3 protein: CAWSRGESGEKLFF. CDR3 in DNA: TGTGCCTGGAGTCGTGGGGAGTCGGGAGAAAAACTGTTTTTT.

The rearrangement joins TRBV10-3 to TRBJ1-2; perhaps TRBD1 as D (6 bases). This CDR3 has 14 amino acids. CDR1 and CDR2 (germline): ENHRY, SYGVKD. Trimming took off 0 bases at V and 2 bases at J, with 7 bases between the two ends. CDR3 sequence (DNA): TGTGCCATCAGTGAGTCGGGGGCAAACTATGGCTACACCTTC. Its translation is CAISESGANYGYTF.

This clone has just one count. The CDR3 region is CSVEGGLGQPQHF. The CDR3 nucleotides are TGCAGCGTTGAAGGGGGGCTCGGTCAGCCCCAGCATTTT. The V call is TRBV29-1, the J call TRBJ1-5; a possible D gene is TRBD1 (6 bases). This CDR3 region has 13 residues. Per germline, CDR1 SQVTM and CDR2 ANQGSEA. V was clipped by 1 base and J by 6 bases, with 10 bases between them.

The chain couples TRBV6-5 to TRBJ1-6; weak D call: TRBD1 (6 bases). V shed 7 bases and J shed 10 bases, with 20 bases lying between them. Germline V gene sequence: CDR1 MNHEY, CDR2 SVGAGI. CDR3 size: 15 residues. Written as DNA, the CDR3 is TGTGCCAGCATCAAACGGGCAGGGGAAGCATCACCCCTCCACTTT. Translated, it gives CASIKRAGEASPLHF.

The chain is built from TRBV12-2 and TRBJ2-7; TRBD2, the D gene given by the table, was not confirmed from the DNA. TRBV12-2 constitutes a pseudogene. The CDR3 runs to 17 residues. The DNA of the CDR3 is TGTGCAAGTCGCTTAGACCGGACTAGCGGTTACTCCTACGAGCAGTACTTC. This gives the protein CASRLDRTSGYSYEQYF.

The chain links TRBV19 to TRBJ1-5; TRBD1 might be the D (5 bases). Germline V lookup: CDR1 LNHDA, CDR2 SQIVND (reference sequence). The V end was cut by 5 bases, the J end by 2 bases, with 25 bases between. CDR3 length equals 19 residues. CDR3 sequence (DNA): TGTGCCAGTAGTCTCGGCATTCGGGGGGAGATGATGGGCAATCAGCCCCAGCATTTT. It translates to CASSLGIRGEMMGNQPQHF.

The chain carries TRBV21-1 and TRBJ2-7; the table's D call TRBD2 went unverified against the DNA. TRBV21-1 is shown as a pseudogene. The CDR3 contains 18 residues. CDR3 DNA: TGTGCCAGCAGCATATGGACTAGCGGAGCCCTAAGAGACTACGAGCAGTACTTC. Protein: CASSIWTSGALRDYEQYF.

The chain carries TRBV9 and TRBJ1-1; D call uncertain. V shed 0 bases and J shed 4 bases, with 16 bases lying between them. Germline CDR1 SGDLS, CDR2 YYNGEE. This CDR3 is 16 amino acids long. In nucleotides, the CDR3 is TGTGCCAGCAGCGTAGGGAGCGGGGAGATTCGCACTGAAGCTTTCTTT. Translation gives CASSVGSGEIRTEAFF.

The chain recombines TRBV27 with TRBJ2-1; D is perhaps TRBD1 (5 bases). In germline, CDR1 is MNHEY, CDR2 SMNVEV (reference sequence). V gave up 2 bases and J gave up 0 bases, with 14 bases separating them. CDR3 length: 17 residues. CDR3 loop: CASSLRWRDSSYNEQFF. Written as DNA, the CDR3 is TGTGCCAGCAGTTTAAGGTGGCGCGACAGCTCCTACAATGAGCAGTTCTTC.

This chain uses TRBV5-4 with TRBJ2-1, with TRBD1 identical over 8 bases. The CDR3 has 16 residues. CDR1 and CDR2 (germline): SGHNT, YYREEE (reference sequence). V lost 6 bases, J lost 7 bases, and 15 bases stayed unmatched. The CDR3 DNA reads TGTGCCAGCACCCAATTAGGGCAGGGGGCGAGTAATGAGCAGTTCTTC. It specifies CASTQLGQGASNEQFF.

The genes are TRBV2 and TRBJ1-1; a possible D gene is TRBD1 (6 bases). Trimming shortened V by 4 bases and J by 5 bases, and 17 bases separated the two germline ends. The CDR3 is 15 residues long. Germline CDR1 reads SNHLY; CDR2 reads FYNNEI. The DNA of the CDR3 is TGTGCCAGCAGTGCATCGCGGGGGCGGTGGACTGAAGCTTTCTTT. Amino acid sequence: CASSASRGRWTEAFF.

The CDR3 spells CASSPWGGANSPLHF. DNA for the CDR3: TGTGCCAGCAGTCCCTGGGGGGGAGCTAATTCACCCCTCCACTTT. The V gene is TRBV6-5, the J gene TRBJ1-6; tentative D call: TRBD1 (5 bases). Germline V gives CDR1 MNHEY, CDR2 SVGAGI. Trimming stripped 5 bases from V and 6 bases from J, with 14 bases between. This CDR3 contains 15 residues.

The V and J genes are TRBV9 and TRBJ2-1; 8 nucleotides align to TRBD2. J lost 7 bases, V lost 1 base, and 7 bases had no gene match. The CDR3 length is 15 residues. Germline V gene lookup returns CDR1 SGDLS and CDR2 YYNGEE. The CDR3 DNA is TGTGCCAGCAGCGTAAACGGCGGGAGGATGAATGAGCAGTTCTTC. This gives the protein CASSVNGGRMNEQFF.